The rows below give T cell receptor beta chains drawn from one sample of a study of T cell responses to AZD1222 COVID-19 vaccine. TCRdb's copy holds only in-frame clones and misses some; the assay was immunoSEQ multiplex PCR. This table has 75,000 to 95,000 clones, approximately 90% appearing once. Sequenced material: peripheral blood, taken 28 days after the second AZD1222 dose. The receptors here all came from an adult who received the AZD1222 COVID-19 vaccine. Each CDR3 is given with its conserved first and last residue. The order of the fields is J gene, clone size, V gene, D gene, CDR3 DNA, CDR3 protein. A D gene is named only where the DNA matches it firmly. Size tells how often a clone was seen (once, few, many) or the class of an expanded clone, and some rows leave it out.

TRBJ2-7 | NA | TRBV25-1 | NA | TGTGCCAGCAGTGAATTTTCTTTGCAGTACTTC | CASSEFSLQYF
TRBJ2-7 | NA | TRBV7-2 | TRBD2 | TGTGCCAGCAGCTTTTTCGGGACTAGCGACTACGAGCAGTACTTC | CASSFFGTSDYEQYF
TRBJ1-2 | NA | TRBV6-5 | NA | TGTGCCAGCAGTTACGGCAGAGTTTCTAACTATGGCTACACCTTC | CASSYGRVSNYGYTF
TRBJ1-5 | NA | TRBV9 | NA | TGTGCCAGCAGCGCCACAGGGAGCAATCAGCCCCAGCATTTT | CASSATGSNQPQHF
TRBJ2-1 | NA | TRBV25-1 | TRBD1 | TGTGCCAGCAGTCCTCCCCCGGGACAGGCAACTCCTGAGCAGTTCTTC | CASSPPPGQATPEQFF
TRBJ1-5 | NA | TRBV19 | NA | TGTGCCAGTAGTATAGTCGCCAGGGGCGAACAGCCCCAGCATTTT | CASSIVARGEQPQHF
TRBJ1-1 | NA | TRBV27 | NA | TGTGCCAGCAGTTTATCAATCTTGGACAGGAACACTGAAGCTTTCTTT | CASSLSILDRNTEAFF
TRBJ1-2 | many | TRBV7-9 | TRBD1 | TGTGCCAGCAGCTTGAAGAGACAGGGGACGAATAACTATGGCTACACCTTC | CASSLKRQGTNNYGYTF
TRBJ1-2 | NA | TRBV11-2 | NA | TGTGCCAGCAGCAGGGACGTGTTGGGCTACACCTTC | CASSRDVLGYTF
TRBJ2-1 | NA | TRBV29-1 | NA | TGCAGCGTTGAAGATATTGTCGGGGTGACCGAGCAGTTCTTC | CSVEDIVGVTEQFF
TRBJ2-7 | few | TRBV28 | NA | TGTGCCAGCAGTCTCAGACAGGCCACCTACGAGCAGTACTTC | CASSLRQATYEQYF
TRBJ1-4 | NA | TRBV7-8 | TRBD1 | TGTGCCAGCAGGTCTGACAGGGTTTCTAATGAAAAACTGTTTTTT | CASRSDRVSNEKLFF
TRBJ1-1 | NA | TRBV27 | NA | TGTGCCAGCAGTTCCATCCTGTCAACTGAAGCTTTCTTT | CASSSILSTEAFF
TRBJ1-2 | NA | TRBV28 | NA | TGTGCCAGCAGCCCCTCGGACCTCTCTATGCGCTACACCTTC | CASSPSDLSMRYTF
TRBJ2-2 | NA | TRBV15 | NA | TGTGCCACCAGCAGAGCGTCTAGCAGCACCGGGGAGCTGTTTTTT | CATSRASSSTGELFF
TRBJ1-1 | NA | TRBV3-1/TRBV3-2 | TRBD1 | TGTGCCAGCAGCCAAGGGGACAGGGTGAACACTGAAGCTTTCTTT | CASSQGDRVNTEAFF
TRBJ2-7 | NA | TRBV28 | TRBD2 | TGTGCCAGCAGTTTCCTAGCGGGAAGCTACGAGCAGTACTTC | CASSFLAGSYEQYF
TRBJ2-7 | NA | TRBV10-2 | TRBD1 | TGCGCCAGCAGTGAGGGACAGGGTTTGTGGGAGCAGTACTTC | CASSEGQGLWEQYF
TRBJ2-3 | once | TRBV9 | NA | TGTGCCAGCAGCTCTCAGCGGACCACGGGTACGCAGTATTTT | CASSSQRTTGTQYF
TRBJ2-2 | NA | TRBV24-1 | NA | TGTGCCACCGGAGGGGACACCGGGGAGCTGTTTTTT | CATGGDTGELFF
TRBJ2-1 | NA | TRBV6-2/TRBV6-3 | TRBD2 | TGTGCCAGCAGTTTGACTAGCGGAGGCCTCAATGAGCAGTTCTTC | CASSLTSGGLNEQFF
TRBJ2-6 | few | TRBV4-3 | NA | TGCGCCAGCAGCGCCGGGAAGGGGACCGGGGCCAACGTCCTGACTTTC | CASSAGKGTGANVLTF